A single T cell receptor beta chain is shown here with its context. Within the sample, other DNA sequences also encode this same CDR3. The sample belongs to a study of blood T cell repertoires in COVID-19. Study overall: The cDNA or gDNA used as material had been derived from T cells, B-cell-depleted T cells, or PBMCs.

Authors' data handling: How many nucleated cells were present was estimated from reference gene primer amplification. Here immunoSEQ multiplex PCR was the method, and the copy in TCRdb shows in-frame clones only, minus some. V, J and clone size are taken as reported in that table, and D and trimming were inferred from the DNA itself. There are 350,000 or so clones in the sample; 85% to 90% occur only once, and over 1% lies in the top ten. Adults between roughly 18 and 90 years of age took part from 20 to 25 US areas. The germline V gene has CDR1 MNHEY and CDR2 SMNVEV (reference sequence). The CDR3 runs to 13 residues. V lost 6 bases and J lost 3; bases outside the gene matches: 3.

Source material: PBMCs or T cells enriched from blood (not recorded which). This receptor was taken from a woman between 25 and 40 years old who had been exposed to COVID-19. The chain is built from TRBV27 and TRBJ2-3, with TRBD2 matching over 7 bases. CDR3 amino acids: CASSWGGTDTQYF. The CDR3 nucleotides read TGTGCCAGCAGCTGGGGGGGAACAGATACGCAGTATTTT.